This T cell receptor (beta chain) derives from a study of T cell responses to AZD1222 COVID-19 vaccine. Broader study findings: The study found Spike-specific TCR breadth and depth rose after two AZD1222 doses. Scientists sampled the repertoires only once the peak T cell response had passed.

Data came from immunoSEQ multiplex PCR; TCRdb stores just in-frame clones and leaves some out. The sample has some 110,000 clones; roughly 88% are singletons. On this clone itself: Antigen unknown.

The V end was cut by 2 bases, the J end by 3 bases, with 8 bases between. CDR3 size: 13 residues. In germline, CDR1 is SGHDN, CDR2 FVKESK. The sample in question was peripheral blood, obtained on day 0 of MenACWY control vaccination. V is TRBV14 and J is TRBJ2-7; no firm D call. The receptor comes from an adult in good health. CDR3: CASSQTGYYEQYF. The DNA for the CDR3 is TGTGCCAGCAGCCAAACCGGGTACTACGAGCAGTACTTC.